This T cell receptor beta chain was recorded in a study of T-cell reconstitution after alpha-beta-depleted transplantation in children. The table lists this clonotype with many counts. The authors prepared the TCRbeta library with unique molecular identifiers. One entry per CDR3 protein, called by TCRdb with MiXCR from the PCR reads. This sample has more than 200,000 distinct CDR3 sequences, with approximately 9.8% found just once. The material was PBMCs from the stem cell graft donor, obtained from the stem cell graft. The origin of this receptor is a human donor who donated a stem cell graft to a child with SCID.

Here the CDR3 reads CASRLQETQYF. The CDR3 DNA is TGTGCCAGCAGACTCCAAGAGACCCAGTACTTC. The rearrangement links TRBV12-3 or TRBV12-4 to TRBJ2-5; no reliable D call. V lost 6 bases to trimming and J lost 1 base, with 3 bases between them. The CDR3 length is 11 residues.